The 18 T cell receptor beta chains listed next were all sequenced from one sample in a study of blood T cell repertoires in COVID-19. Sequenced by immunoSEQ multiplex PCR; TCRdb stores in-frame clones only, minus some. The profile shows approximately 180,000 clones, about three quarters of them singletons. The sequenced material came from peripheral blood. These receptors originate from a woman between 70 and 85 years old with acute or convalescent COVID-19.

CDR3 sequence reads: CASSLRGSGSEKLFF. CDR3 coding DNA: TGCGCCAGCAGCTTGAGGGGGTCAGGTAGCGAAAAACTGTTTTTT. The genes are TRBV5-1 and TRBJ1-4, with TRBD1 as a possible D gene (6 bases). Trimming shortened V by 1 base and J by 8 bases, and 15 bases separated the two germline ends. Germline V CDR1 and CDR2: SGHRS, YFSETQ. CDR3 size: 15 residues. The entire variable domain, with the rest obtained from reference TRBV5-1 and TRBJ1-4, is as follows: KAGVTQTPRYLIKTRGQQVTLSCSPISGHRSVSWYQQTPGQGLQFLFEYFSETQRNKGNFPGRFSGRQFSNSRSEMNVSTLELGDSALYLCASSLRGSGSEKLFFGSGTQLSVL.

CDR3 nucleotides: TGCGCCAGCAGCCAGGAAATGGATTACGAGCAGTACTTC. Protein: CASSQEMDYEQYF. The chain carries TRBV5-1 and TRBJ2-7; no clear D gene. The germline V gene encodes CDR1 SGHRS and CDR2 YFSETQ. Deletions cut 4 bases from V and 4 bases from J, with 12 bases between. The CDR3 contains 13 residues.

As concerns this clone: The junction and the germline gene differ at one end; a read error may be behind it. This sequence joins TRBV20-1 and TRBJ2-3; the match to TRBD2 covers 7 bases. The CDR3 has 10 residues. Germline-derived CDR1 and CDR2 are DFQATT and SNEGSKA (reference sequence). The CDR3 DNA is TGCAGTGTCCTAACTAGCGTAAATACGTTT. Its translation: CSVLTSVNTF.

This clone was picked up a small number of times. V and J are TRBV27 and TRBJ2-7; D is possibly TRBD2 (7 bases). Trimming removed 3 bases from V and 0 bases from J, with 12 bases in between. The germline gives CDR1 MNHEY, CDR2 SMNVEV (reference sequence). This CDR3 is built from 15 residues. CDR3 loop: CASSLGGASSYEQYF. CDR3 nucleotides: TGTGCCAGCAGTTTGGGGGGGGCTAGCTCCTACGAGCAGTACTTC.

The chain links TRBV5-4 to TRBJ2-5; D is uncertain. With 4 bases removed from V and 3 bases from J, the gap between germline ends came to 13 bases. Germline loops: CDR1 SGHNT, CDR2 YYREEE (reference sequence). The CDR3 has 14 amino acids. CDR3 amino acids: CASSAAGLKETQYF. The CDR3 DNA reads TGTGCCAGCAGCGCGGCCGGGTTAAAAGAGACCCAGTACTTC. Drawing the rest from reference TRBV5-4 and TRBJ2-5, the complete variable domain is ETGVTQSPTHLIKTRGQQVTLRCSSQSGHNTVSWYQQALGQGPQFIFQYYREEENGRGNFPPRFSGLQFPNYSSELNVNALELDDSALYLCASSAAGLKETQYFGPGTRLLVL.

The rearrangement uses TRBV12-3 or TRBV12-4 and TRBJ1-1; D is undetermined. The V end lost 3 bases, the J end lost 10 bases, and 9 bases lay between the germline ends. The CDR3 has 11 residues. The chain's CDR3 is CASSLRSSAFF. In DNA, the CDR3 is TGTGCCAGCAGTTTGAGGAGTTCAGCTTTCTTT.

This sequence joins TRBV5-1 and TRBJ2-1, with 15 bases fitting TRBD2. The trim removed 3 bases at V and 8 bases at J, leaving 3 bases unmatched. Germline assignment: CDR1 SGHRS and CDR2 YFSETQ. The CDR3 is 15 residues long. CDR3: CASSSGLAGGYEQFF. Written as DNA, the CDR3 is TGCGCCAGCAGCTCGGGACTAGCGGGAGGTTATGAGCAGTTCTTC.

This sequence joins TRBV9 and TRBJ1-3, with 7 bases that match TRBD1. The CDR3 is made up of 16 amino acids. V was clipped by 4 bases and J by 4 bases; unmatched bases: 11. CDR1 is SGDLS and CDR2 is YYNGEE in the germline V gene. This CDR3 reads CASSTNRGGLGNTIYF. The CDR3 nucleotides are TGTGCCAGCAGCACGAACAGGGGAGGCTTAGGAAACACCATATATTTT.

The chain is built from TRBV6-1 and TRBJ1-1; possibly TRBD1 for D (5 bases). The ends were cut back, 2 bases at V and 4 bases at J, with 8 bases in the middle. This CDR3 comprises 13 residues. Germline CDR1 is MNHNS and CDR2 is SASEGT. The CDR3 sequence: CASSELTVTEAFF. Here the CDR3 DNA reads TGTGCCAGCAGTGAATTGACAGTCACTGAAGCTTTCTTT.

The chain uses TRBV3-1 (or the pseudogene TRBV3-2) and TRBJ2-1, with TRBD2 matching 9 bases. Germline CDR1 reads LGHDT; CDR2 reads YNNKEL (reference sequence). CDR3 size: 18 residues. The J segment lost 3 bases and the V segment lost 4 bases, leaving 13 bases of the junction unmatched. The CDR3 loop is CASSPPGREGLLYNEQFF. The CDR3 bases are TGTGCCAGCAGCCCCCCAGGGCGGGAGGGCCTTCTCTACAATGAGCAGTTCTTC.

The V gene is TRBV7-9, the J gene TRBJ2-1; 7 bases align to TRBD2. Germline V gene lookup returns CDR1 SEHNR and CDR2 FQNEAQ (reference sequence). The CDR3 has 14 amino acids. V dropped 7 bases and J dropped 5; count of bases not matched to a gene: 8. In DNA form, the CDR3 reads TGTGCCAGCACCCTACTGGGGGGGAACAATGAGCAGTTCTTC. It translates to CASTLLGGNNEQFF.

This clone appeared a few times. The chain is built from TRBV13 and TRBJ2-7; 8 bases fit TRBD2. Germline CDR1 and CDR2: PRHDT and FYEKMQ (reference sequence). This CDR3 spans 16 amino acids. With 6 bases clipped from V and 0 bases from J, the junction kept 10 bases outside the gene matches. CDR3: CASRRAGTSNSYEQYF. CDR3 DNA: TGTGCCAGCAGGCGCGCCGGGACTAGTAACTCCTACGAGCAGTACTTC.

The chain has TRBV6-5 and TRBJ2-2, with 8 positions matching TRBD2. The CDR3 spans 16 residues. Germline CDR1 is MNHEY and CDR2 is SVGAGI. After removal of 3 bases from V and 4 bases from J, the junction contained 7 bases not matched to a gene. The CDR3 loop is CASSYSAGVPTGELFF. The CDR3 nucleotides read TGTGCCAGCAGTTATTCAGCGGGAGTCCCCACCGGGGAGCTGTTTTTT.

The rearrangement links TRBV5-1 to TRBJ2-1; 9 bases match TRBD2. The CDR3 spans 15 residues. Germline CDR1 SGHRS, CDR2 YFSETQ. V trimming: 0 bases; J trimming: 5 bases; junction bases outside the gene matches: 3. CDR3 sequence: CASSLVVAGDNEQFF. CDR3 DNA sequence: TGCGCCAGCAGCTTGGTGGTAGCGGGAGACAATGAGCAGTTCTTC.

CDR3 bases: TGTGCCAGTAGTGTACTACTAGGCACCAACACAGATACGCAGTATTTT. Protein product: CASSVLLGTNTDTQYF. The V call is TRBV19, the J call TRBJ2-3; tentatively, D is TRBD2 (5 bases). The V and J ends lost 5 bases and 2 bases respectively, with 17 bases between them. The CDR3 is 16 amino acids. Germline V gene data show CDR1 as LNHDA and CDR2 as SQIVND (reference sequence). Full variable domain (missing parts from reference TRBV19 and TRBJ2-3): DGGITQSPKYLFRKEGQNVTLSCEQNLNHDAMYWYRQDPGQGLRLIYYSQIVNDFQKGDIAEGYSVSREKKESFPLTVTSAQKNPTAFYLCASSVLLGTNTDTQYFGPGTRLTVL.

The V call is TRBV3-1 (or the pseudogene TRBV3-2), the J call TRBJ2-1; 13 bases are shared with TRBD2. V lost 1 base, J lost 9 bases, and 3 bases stayed unmatched. Germline values: CDR1 LGHDT, CDR2 YNNKEL (reference sequence). The CDR3 totals 15 residues. The CDR3 nucleotides are TGTGCCAGCAGCCAAGGGCGACTAGCGGGAGGTGAGCAGTTCTTC. Residues: CASSQGRLAGGEQFF.

The chain carries TRBV27 and TRBJ1-1; the D is unclear. V was trimmed by 0 bases and J by 1 base, leaving 9 bases between them. This CDR3 contains 15 residues. The germline V gene encodes CDR1 MNHEY and CDR2 SMNVEV (reference sequence). CDR3 region: CASSLSPRGNTEAFF. The CDR3 nucleotides read TGTGCCAGCAGTTTATCCCCGCGAGGGAACACTGAAGCTTTCTTT.

The chain couples TRBV7-9 to TRBJ2-1, with 8 positions matching TRBD1. This CDR3 has 16 residues. Germline V gives CDR1 SEHNR, CDR2 FQNEAQ (reference sequence). V lost 3 bases, J lost 0 bases, and 4 bases stayed unmatched. CDR3 loop: CASSFGQGGSYNEQFF. The CDR3, as DNA: TGTGCCAGCAGCTTCGGACAGGGAGGCTCCTACAATGAGCAGTTCTTC.